The 13 T cell receptor beta chains in this list originate from one sample, sequenced in a study of blood T cell repertoires in COVID-19. TCRdb keeps only in-frame clones here, not all; method: immunoSEQ multiplex PCR. The profile shows over 200,000 clones, roughly four fifths of them singletons. Sequencing input: PBMCs or T cells enriched from blood (not recorded which). The receptors were gathered from a man aged 55 to 69 who had recovered from COVID-19.

The chain has TRBV15 and TRBJ1-1, with D tentatively TRBD1 (5 bases). From germline, CDR1 is LNHNV and CDR2 YYDKDF (reference sequence). This CDR3 spans 17 amino acids. The ends were cut back, 2 bases at V and 0 bases at J, with 16 bases in the middle. Here the CDR3 DNA reads TGTGCCACCAGCAGAAACCCAACAGCGACAGTGAACACTGAAGCTTTCTTT. Translated: CATSRNPTATVNTEAFF.

V gene TRBV6-5 combines with J gene TRBJ1-2; 7 nucleotides agree with TRBD1. CDR3 size: 14 residues. CDR1 is MNHEY, CDR2 SVGAGI, per germline. V lost 6 bases to trimming and J lost 0 bases; unmatched junction nucleotides: 4. The CDR3 DNA reads TGTGCCAGCAGAAGACAGGGAGCTAACTATGGCTACACCTTC. Its translation: CASRRQGANYGYTF.

This chain links TRBV19 with TRBJ2-5, with 11 positions matching TRBD1. The ends lost 5 bases at V and 4 bases at J; junction bases unmatched: 9. CDR1 LNHDA and CDR2 SQIVND come from the germline V gene (reference sequence). This CDR3 is built from 16 residues. In DNA, the CDR3 is TGTGCCAGTAGTCCCATCGGACAGGGGGCGGGAGAGACCCAGTACTTC. This sequence encodes CASSPIGQGAGETQYF.

The rearrangement uses TRBV3-1 (or the pseudogene TRBV3-2) and TRBJ2-5, with D perhaps TRBD2 (7 bases). V was cut by 11 bases and J by 0 bases, with 19 bases left in between. The CDR3 spans 15 residues. Germline V CDR1 and CDR2: LGHDT, YNNKEL (reference sequence). CDR3 nucleotides: TGTGCCGCCCCCGTGGGGGGGGCCGACCAAGAGACCCAGTACTTC. Residues: CAAPVGGADQETQYF.

The V call is TRBV7-2, the J call TRBJ2-1, with 9 bases aligning to TRBD2. CDR3 length: 16 residues. V shed 2 bases, J shed 2 bases, and the junction held 4 bases outside the gene matches. Germline V lookup: CDR1 SGHTA, CDR2 FQGNSA. This CDR3 reads CASSLLSGGPYNEQFF. The CDR3 coding sequence is TGTGCCAGCAGCTTATTAAGCGGGGGGCCCTACAATGAGCAGTTCTTC.

This chain connects TRBV19 to TRBJ1-2; the match to TRBD1 covers 7 bases. Per the germline V gene, CDR1 is LNHDA and CDR2 is SQIVND (reference sequence). The trim removed 3 bases at V and 0 bases at J, leaving 4 bases unmatched. The CDR3 has 15 residues. DNA for the CDR3: TGTGCCAGTAGTATTATCGGGACAGCTAACTATGGCTACACCTTC. Translation: CASSIIGTANYGYTF.

V is TRBV11-2 and J is TRBJ1-5; D is perhaps TRBD1 (5 bases). Germline V gene lookup returns CDR1 SGHAT and CDR2 FQNNGV. V was shortened by 3 bases and J by 1 base, with 7 bases between the two germline ends. This CDR3 is built from 14 residues. The CDR3 region has the DNA TGTGCCAGCAGCTTGGCAGGGAGCAATCAGCCCCAGCATTTT. Translating it yields CASSLAGSNQPQHF. Based on the CDR3 plus reference TRBV11-2 and TRBJ1-5, the full variable domain is EAGVAQSPRYKIIEKRQSVAFWCNPISGHATLYWYQQILGQGPKLLIQFQNNGVVDDSQLPKDRFSAERLKGVDSTLKIQPAKLEDSAVYLCASSLAGSNQPQHFGDGTRLSIL.

This chain uses TRBV5-1 with TRBJ2-7; 11 bases are a match to TRBD1. Germline V gene lookup returns CDR1 SGHRS and CDR2 YFSETQ. The CDR3 is 16 residues long. V lost 2 bases, J lost 4 bases, and 8 bases stayed unmatched. The CDR3 DNA reads TGCGCCAGCAGCTTTGATACGGGACAGGGGGTATACGAGCAGTACTTC. Protein: CASSFDTGQGVYEQYF.

V is TRBV10-3 and J is TRBJ2-3; D remains unclear. CDR3 length: 12 amino acids. CDR1 and CDR2 (germline): ENHRY, SYGVKD. Between the trimmed V and J ends, which lost 7 bases and 6 bases, there was a span of 11 bases. CDR3: CAIKHDSDTQYF. CDR3 DNA sequence: TGTGCCATCAAACATGATTCTGATACGCAGTATTTT.

V gene TRBV15 combines with J gene TRBJ1-4; tentative D call: TRBD1 (5 bases). The germline V and J ends were trimmed by 4 bases and 8 bases, with 11 bases remaining between them. The CDR3 is made up of 13 amino acids. Germline CDR1 LNHNV, CDR2 YYDKDF (reference sequence). The CDR3 DNA reads as TGTGCCACCAGCACCCCCCGGGGGGAAAAACTGTTTTTT. This codes for CATSTPRGEKLFF.

This clone ranks as medium-sized. The genes are TRBV27 and TRBJ1-4, with D perhaps matching TRBD1 (5 bases). The V end was cut by 6 bases, the J end by 0 bases, with 14 bases between. This CDR3 spans 16 amino acids. The germline gives CDR1 MNHEY, CDR2 SMNVEV (reference sequence). This CDR3 is CASRSTASSTNEKLFF. CDR3 DNA sequence: TGTGCCAGCAGATCGACAGCGTCGTCAACTAATGAAAAACTGTTTTTT.

The chain is built from TRBV5-5 and TRBJ2-7, with a weak D call TRBD1 (7 bases). With 2 bases removed from V and 1 base from J, the gap between germline ends came to 13 bases. Germline CDR1 reads SGHKS; CDR2 reads YYEKEE (reference sequence). The CDR3 length is 15 residues. CDR3 coding DNA: TGTGCCAGCAGCTTTTCGGCAGGGGGGTCCTACGAGCAGTACTTC. It translates to CASSFSAGGSYEQYF.

J is TRBJ2-2 and V is TRBV7-2; possible D gene TRBD1, 5 bases. The ends were cut back, 1 base at V and 7 bases at J, with 16 bases in the middle. The germline V gene encodes CDR1 SGHTA and CDR2 FQGNSA. The CDR3 contains 16 residues. CDR3 DNA sequence: TGTGCCAGCAGCTTAGACGGGCCAGGGATAGTCGGGGAGCTGTTTTTT. It specifies CASSLDGPGIVGELFF.